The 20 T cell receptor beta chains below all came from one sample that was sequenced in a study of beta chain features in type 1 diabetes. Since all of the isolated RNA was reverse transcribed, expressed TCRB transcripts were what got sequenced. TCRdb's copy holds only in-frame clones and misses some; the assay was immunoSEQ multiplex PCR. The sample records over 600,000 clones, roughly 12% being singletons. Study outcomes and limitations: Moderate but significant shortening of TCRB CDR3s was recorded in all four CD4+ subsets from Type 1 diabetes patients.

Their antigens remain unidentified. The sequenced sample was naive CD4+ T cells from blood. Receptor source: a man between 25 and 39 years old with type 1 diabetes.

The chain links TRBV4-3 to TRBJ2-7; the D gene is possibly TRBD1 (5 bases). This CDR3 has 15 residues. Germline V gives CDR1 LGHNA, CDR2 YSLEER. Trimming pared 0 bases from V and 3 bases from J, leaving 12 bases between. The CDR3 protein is CASSQDRQSFYEQYF. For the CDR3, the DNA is TGCGCCAGCAGCCAAGATCGACAGTCCTTCTACGAGCAGTACTTC.

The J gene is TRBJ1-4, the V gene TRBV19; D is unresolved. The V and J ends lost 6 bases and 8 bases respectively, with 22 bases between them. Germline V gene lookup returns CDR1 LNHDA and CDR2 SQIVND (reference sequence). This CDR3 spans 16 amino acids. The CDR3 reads CASSPYSSSFGEKLFF. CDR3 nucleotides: TGTGCCAGTAGCCCCTACAGTTCGTCTTTCGGAGAAAAACTGTTTTTT.

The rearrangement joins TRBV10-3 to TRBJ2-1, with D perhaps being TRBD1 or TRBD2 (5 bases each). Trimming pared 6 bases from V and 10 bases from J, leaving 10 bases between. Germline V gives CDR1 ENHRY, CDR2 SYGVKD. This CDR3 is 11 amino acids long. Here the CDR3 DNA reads TGTGCCATCAGCTACGGGACCGAGCAGTTCTTC. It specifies CAISYGTEQFF.

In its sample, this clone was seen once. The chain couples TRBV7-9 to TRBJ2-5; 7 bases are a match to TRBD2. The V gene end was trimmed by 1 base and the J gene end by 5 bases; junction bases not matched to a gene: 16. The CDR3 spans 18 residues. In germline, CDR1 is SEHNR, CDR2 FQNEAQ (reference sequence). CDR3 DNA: TGTGCCAGCAGCTTAGTTAGTTTGGGACTACCAGGGTGGGAGACCCAGTACTTC. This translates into CASSLVSLGLPGWETQYF.

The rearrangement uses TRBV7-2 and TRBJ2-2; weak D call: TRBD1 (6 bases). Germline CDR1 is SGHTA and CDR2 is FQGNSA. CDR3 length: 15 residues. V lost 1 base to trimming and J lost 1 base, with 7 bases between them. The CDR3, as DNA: TGTGCCAGCAGCTTAGGGACAGTGAACACCGGGGAGCTGTTTTTT. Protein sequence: CASSLGTVNTGELFF.

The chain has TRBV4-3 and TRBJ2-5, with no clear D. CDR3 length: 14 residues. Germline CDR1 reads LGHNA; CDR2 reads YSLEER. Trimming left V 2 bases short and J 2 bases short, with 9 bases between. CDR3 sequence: CASSQLPGQETQYF. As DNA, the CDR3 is TGCGCCAGCAGCCAATTACCAGGACAAGAGACCCAGTACTTC.

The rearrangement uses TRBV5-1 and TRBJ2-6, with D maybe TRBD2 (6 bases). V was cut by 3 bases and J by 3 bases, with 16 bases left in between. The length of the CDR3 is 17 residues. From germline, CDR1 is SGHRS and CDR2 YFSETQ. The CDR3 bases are TGCGCCAGCAGCTCGAGGGACTTTTCCTATGGGGCCAACGTCCTGACTTTC. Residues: CASSSRDFSYGANVLTF.

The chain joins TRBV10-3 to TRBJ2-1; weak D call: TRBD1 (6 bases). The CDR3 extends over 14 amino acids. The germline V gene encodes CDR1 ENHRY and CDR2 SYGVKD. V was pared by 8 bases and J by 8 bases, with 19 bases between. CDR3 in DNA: TGTGCCATCGGAGAGGCAGGGGATTTGGATGAGCAGTTCTTC. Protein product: CAIGEAGDLDEQFF.

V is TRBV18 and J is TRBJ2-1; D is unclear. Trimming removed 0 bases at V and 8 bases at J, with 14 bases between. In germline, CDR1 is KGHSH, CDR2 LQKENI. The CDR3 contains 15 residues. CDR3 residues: CASSPPYGGSDEQFF. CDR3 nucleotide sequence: TGTGCCAGCTCACCACCGTACGGTGGGTCGGATGAGCAGTTCTTC. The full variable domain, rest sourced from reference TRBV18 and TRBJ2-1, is NAGVMQNPRHLVRRRGQEARLRCSPMKGHSHVYWYRQLPEEGLKFMVYLQKENIIDESGMPKERFSAEFPKEGPSILRIQQVVRGDSAAYFCASSPPYGGSDEQFFGPGTRLTVL.

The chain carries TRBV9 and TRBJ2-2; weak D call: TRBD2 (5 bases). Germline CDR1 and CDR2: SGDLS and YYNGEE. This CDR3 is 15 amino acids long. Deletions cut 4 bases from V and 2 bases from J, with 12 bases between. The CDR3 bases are TGTGCCAGCAGCTTGCGGACTGTTAACACCGGGGAGCTGTTTTTT. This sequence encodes CASSLRTVNTGELFF.

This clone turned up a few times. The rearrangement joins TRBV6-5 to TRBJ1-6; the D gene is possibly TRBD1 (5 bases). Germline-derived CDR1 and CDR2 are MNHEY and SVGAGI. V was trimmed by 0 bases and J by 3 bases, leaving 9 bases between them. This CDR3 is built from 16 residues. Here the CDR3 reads CASSYSSGGYNSPLHF. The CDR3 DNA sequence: TGTGCCAGCAGTTACTCGTCGGGGGGCTATAATTCACCCCTCCACTTT.

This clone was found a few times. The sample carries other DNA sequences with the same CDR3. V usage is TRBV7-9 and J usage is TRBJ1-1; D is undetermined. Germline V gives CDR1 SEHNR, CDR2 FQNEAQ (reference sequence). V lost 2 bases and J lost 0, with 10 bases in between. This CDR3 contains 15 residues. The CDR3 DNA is TGTGCCAGCAGCTTACGACCCAGCATGAACACTGAAGCTTTCTTT. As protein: CASSLRPSMNTEAFF.

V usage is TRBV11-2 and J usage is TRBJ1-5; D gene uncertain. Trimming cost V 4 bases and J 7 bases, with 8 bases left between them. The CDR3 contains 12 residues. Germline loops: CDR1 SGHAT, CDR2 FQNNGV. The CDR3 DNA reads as TGTGCCAGCAGCTCCCAAGACCAGCCCCAGCATTTT. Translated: CASSSQDQPQHF.

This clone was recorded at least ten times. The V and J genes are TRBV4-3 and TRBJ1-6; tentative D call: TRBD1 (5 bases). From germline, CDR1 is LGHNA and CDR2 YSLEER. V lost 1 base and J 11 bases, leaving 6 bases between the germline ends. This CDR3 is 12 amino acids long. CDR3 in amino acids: CASSQGGTPLHF. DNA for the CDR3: TGCGCCAGCAGCCAAGGGGGGACACCCCTCCACTTT.

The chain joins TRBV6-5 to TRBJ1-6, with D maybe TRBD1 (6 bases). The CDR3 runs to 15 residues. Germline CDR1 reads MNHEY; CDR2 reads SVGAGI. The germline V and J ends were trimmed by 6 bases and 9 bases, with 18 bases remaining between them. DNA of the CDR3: TGTGCCAGCAGCCGCAGGGGCAGTTGGGTTTCACCCCTCCACTTT. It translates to CASSRRGSWVSPLHF.

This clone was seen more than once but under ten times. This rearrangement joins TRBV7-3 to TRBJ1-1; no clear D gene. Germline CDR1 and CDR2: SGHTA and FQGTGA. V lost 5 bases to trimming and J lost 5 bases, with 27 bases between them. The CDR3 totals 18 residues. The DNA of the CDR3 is TGTGCCAGCAGCCTCTCCGGGGTATCGGGCGGCCTGGGAACTGAAGCTTTCTTT. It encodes CASSLSGVSGGLGTEAFF.

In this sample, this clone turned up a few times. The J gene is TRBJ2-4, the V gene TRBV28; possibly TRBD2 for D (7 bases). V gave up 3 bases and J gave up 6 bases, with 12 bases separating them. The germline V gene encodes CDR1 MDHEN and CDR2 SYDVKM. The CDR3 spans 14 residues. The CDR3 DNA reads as TGTGCCAGCAGTTTTCAGGGGAGGGGAAACATTCAGTACTTC. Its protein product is CASSFQGRGNIQYF.

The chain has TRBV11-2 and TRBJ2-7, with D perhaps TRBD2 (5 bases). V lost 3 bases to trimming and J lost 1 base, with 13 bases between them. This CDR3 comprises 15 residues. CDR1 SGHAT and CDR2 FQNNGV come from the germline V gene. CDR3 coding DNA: TGTGCCAGCAGCTTTACGGGGTTTAAATCCTACGAGCAGTACTTC. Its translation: CASSFTGFKSYEQYF.

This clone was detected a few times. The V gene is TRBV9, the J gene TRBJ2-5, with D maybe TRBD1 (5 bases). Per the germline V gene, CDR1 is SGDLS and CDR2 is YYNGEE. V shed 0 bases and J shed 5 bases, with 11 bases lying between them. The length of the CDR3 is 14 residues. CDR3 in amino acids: CASSVASGWETQYF. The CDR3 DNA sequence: TGTGCCAGCAGCGTAGCATCAGGGTGGGAGACCCAGTACTTC.

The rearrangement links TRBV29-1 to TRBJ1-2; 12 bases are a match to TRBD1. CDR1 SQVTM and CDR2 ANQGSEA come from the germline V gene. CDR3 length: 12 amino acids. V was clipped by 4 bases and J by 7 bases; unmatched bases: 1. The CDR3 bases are TGCAGCGTTGCGGGACAGGGGGCTGGCTACACCTTC. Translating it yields CSVAGQGAGYTF.